This entry concerns a single T cell receptor (beta chain). These data are taken from a study of cytomegalovirus exposure and HLA in healthy donors. The V gene end was trimmed by 3 bases and the J gene end by 4 bases; junction bases not matched to a gene: 13. The length of the CDR3 is 17 residues. Germline V gene sequence: CDR1 SGDLS, CDR2 YYNGEE. PCR was performed using 60 Vbeta and 13 Jbeta primers. Profiling relied on immunoSEQ multiplex PCR, and the TCRdb table lists in-frame clones only, not all of them. The sample consists of some 110,000 clones, 65% to 90% of them appearing once. Material: PBMCs. This chain joins TRBV9 and TRBJ1-1, with 9 bases that match TRBD1. The receptor was isolated from a man between 25 and 39 years old in good health and CMV-seronegative. The CDR3 reads CASSATGTGNWVTEAFF. The CDR3 nucleotides read TGTGCCAGCAGCGCGACTGGGACAGGGAACTGGGTCACTGAAGCTTTCTTT.